The TCR beta chain described here comes from a study of tumor-infiltrating lymphocytes in primary liver carcinoma. Starting material of approximately 500 ng total RNA yielded TCR beta cDNA via a constant-region primer. Libraries of TCR beta came from three nested multiplex PCR rounds with slightly modified ARM-PCR. Forward primers for TRBV1-TRBV30 and a C-beta reverse primer served the first two PCR rounds, at about 10 cycles each. Via MiXCR, TCRdb re-called the multiplex PCR reads, giving one row per CDR3 protein. This sample has tens of thousands of distinct CDR3 sequences, with roughly two thirds found just once. About this clonotype: The CDR3 ends on some other residue instead of the conserved phenylalanine or tryptophan, so this is likely a read error. The DNA is omitted, as the CDR3 cannot be located on it reliably, and the CDR3 follows TCRdb's listing.

The CDR3 adds up to 16 amino acids, both ends counted. Scientists recovered RNA and DNA together from about 20-30 mg of unsorted bulk tissue. Chronic HBV infection was present, with no prior treatment. V is TRBV12-3 or TRBV12-4 and J is TRBJ2-2; the table's TRBD2 call for D was not verified on the DNA. The sequenced sample consisted of liver tumor tissue from sampling region 4. Noted subset: tumor region T4, right-lateral pole. This TCR was sampled from a man aged 35 to 55 with primary liver carcinoma and hepatitis B virus infection. The CDR3 sequence: CASSSGQGRAVGKPFL.